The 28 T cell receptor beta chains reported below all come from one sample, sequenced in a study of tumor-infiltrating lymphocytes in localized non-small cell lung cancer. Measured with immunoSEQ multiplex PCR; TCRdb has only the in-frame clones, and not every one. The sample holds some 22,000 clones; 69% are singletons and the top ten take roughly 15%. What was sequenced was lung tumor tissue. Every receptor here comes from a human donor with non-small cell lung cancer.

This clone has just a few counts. CDR3 sequence reads: CASSLGWTGETQYF. The CDR3 DNA reads as TGTGCCAGCAGCTTAGGCTGGACGGGGGAGACCCAGTACTTC. The chain employs TRBV7-9 and TRBJ2-5; D is perhaps TRBD2 (5 bases). V gave up 1 base and J gave up 5 bases, with 11 bases separating them. The CDR3 length is 14 residues. In germline, CDR1 is SEHNR, CDR2 FQNEAQ (reference sequence).

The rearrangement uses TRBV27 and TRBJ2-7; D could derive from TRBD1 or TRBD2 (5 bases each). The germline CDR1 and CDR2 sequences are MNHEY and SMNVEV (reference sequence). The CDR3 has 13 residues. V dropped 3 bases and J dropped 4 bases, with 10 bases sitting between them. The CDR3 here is CASSFGGKYEQYF. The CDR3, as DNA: TGTGCCAGCAGTTTTGGGGGTAAATACGAGCAGTACTTC.

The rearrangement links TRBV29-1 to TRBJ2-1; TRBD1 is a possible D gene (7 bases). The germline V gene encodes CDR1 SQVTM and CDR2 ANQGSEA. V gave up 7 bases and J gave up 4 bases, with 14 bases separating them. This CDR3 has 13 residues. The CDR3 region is CSGGTAQYNEQFF. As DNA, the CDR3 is TGCAGCGGCGGGACAGCCCAATACAATGAGCAGTTCTTC.

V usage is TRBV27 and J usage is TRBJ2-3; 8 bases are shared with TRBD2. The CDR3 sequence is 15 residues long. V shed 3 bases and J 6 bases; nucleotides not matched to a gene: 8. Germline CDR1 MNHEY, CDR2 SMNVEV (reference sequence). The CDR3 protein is CASSLGGGRSDTQYF. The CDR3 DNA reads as TGTGCCAGCAGTTTGGGGGGCGGGAGGTCGGATACGCAGTATTTT.

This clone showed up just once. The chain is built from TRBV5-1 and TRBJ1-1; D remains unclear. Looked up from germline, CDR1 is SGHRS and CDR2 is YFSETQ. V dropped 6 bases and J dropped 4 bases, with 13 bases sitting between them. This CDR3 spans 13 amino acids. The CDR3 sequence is CASTSWEGTEAFF. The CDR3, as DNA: TGCGCCAGCACCTCTTGGGAGGGCACTGAAGCTTTCTTT.

The CDR3 loop reads CASSLQGADYGYTF. For the CDR3, the DNA is TGTGCCAGCAGCCTTCAGGGGGCGGACTATGGCTACACCTTC. V and J are TRBV7-2 and TRBJ1-2; 8 bases agree with TRBD1. Germline CDR1 reads SGHTA; CDR2 reads FQGNSA. CDR3 size: 14 residues. V was pared by 5 bases and J by 3 bases, with 5 bases of the junction left unmatched.

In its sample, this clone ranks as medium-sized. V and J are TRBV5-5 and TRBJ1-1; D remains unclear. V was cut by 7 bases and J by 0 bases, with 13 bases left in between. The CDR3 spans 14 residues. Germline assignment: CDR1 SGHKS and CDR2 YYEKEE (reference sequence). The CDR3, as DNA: TGTGCCAGCCGCATAGACTTAATGAACACTGAAGCTTTCTTT. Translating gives CASRIDLMNTEAFF.

In DNA, the CDR3 is TGTGCCAGTAGTATTGACGCATCTGGGGCCAACGTCCTGACTTTC. It specifies CASSIDASGANVLTF. J is TRBJ2-6 and V is TRBV19; D is uncertain. The length of the CDR3 is 15 residues. With 3 bases removed from V and 1 base from J, the gap between germline ends came to 7 bases. Per germline, CDR1 LNHDA and CDR2 SQIVND (reference sequence).

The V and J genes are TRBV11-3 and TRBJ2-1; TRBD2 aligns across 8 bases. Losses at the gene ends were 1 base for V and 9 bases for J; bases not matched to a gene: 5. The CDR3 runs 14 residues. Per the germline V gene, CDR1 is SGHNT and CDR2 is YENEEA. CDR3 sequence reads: CASSLAGGPGEQFF. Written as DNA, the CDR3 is TGTGCCAGCAGCTTAGCGGGAGGGCCAGGTGAGCAGTTCTTC.

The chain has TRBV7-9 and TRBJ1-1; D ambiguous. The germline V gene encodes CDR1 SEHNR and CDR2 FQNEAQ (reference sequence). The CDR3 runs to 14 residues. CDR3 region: CATPRGEVNTEAFF. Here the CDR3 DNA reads TGTGCTACGCCCCGCGGGGAGGTGAACACTGAAGCTTTCTTT.

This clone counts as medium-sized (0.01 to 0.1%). CDR3 nucleotide sequence: TGTGCCAGAAGTCAGAGGATCGTTAATGAGCAGTTCTTC. Its translation: CARSQRIVNEQFF. This chain links TRBV5-3 with TRBJ2-1; unclear D gene. TRBV5-3 has ORF status, its function being uncertain. The CDR3 sequence is 13 residues long. V lost 5 bases and J lost 7, with 13 bases in between.

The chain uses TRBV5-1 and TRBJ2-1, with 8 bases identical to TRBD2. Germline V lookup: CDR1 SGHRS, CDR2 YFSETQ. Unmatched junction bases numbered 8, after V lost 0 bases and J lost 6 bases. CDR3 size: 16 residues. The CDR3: CASSLARTSFGNEQFF. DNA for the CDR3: TGCGCCAGCAGCTTGGCCCGGACTAGCTTTGGCAATGAGCAGTTCTTC.

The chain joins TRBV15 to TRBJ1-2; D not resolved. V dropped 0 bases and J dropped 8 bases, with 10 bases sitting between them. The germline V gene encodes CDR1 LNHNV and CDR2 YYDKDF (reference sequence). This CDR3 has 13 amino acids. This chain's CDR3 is CATSRDRQSGYTF. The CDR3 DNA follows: TGTGCCACCAGCAGAGATCGACAATCCGGCTACACCTTC.

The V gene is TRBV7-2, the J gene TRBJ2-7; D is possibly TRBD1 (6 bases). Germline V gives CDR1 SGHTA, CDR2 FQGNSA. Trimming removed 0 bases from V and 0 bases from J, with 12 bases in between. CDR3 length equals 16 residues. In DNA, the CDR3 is TGTGCCAGCAGCTTAGCGGGGAGAGGGGGCTCCTACGAGCAGTACTTC. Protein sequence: CASSLAGRGGSYEQYF.

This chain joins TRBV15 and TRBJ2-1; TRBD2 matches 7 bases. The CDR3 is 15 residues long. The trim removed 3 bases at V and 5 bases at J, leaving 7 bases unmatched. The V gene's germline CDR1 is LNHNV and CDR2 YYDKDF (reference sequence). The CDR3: CATSSLSGLNNEQFF. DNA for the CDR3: TGTGCCACCAGCAGCCTATCGGGACTAAACAATGAGCAGTTCTTC.

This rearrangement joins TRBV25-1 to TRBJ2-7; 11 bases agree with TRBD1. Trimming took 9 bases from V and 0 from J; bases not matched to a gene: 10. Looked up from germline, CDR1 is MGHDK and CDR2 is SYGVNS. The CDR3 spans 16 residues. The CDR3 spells CARPGTGGGFSYEQYF. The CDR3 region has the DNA TGTGCCAGACCCGGGACAGGGGGAGGTTTCTCCTACGAGCAGTACTTC.

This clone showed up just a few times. The DNA for the CDR3 is TGTGCCAGCAGCTTAACCCGGGACTCCTACAATGAGCAGTTCTTC. It yields the protein CASSLTRDSYNEQFF. The gene calls are TRBV7-3 and TRBJ2-1; a weak D match, TRBD2 (5 bases). Deletions cut 0 bases from V and 0 bases from J, with 6 bases between. Per the germline V gene, CDR1 is SGHTA and CDR2 is FQGTGA. CDR3 length: 15 residues.

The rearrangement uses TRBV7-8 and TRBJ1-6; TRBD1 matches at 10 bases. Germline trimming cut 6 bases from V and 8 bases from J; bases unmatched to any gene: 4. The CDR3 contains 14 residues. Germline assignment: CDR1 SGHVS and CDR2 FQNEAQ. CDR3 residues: CASRPGTGDSPLHF. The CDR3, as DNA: TGTGCCAGCAGACCCGGGACAGGGGATTCACCCCTCCACTTT. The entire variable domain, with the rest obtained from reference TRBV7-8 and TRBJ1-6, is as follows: GAGVSQSPRYKVAKRGQDVALRCDPISGHVSLFWYQQALGQGPEFLTYFQNEAQLDKSGLPSDRFFAERPEGSVSTLKIQRTQQEDSAVYLCASRPGTGDSPLHFGNGTRLTVT.

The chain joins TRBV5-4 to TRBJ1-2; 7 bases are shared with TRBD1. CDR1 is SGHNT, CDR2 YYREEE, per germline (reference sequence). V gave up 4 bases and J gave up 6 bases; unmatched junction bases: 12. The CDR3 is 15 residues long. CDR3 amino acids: CASSPLQGKGHGYTF. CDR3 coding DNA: TGTGCCAGCAGCCCCTTACAGGGGAAGGGCCATGGCTACACCTTC.

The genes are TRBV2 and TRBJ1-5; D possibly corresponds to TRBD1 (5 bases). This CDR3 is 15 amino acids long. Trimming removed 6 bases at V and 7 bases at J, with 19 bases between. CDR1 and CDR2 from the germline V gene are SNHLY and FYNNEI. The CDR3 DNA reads TGTGCCAGCAGACCGGGGGACTCCCCCAGGCAGCCCCAGCATTTT. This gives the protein CASRPGDSPRQPQHF.

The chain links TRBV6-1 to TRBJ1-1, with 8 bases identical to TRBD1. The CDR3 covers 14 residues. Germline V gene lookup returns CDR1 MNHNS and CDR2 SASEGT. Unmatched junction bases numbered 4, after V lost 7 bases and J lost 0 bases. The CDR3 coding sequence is TGTGCCAGCAATCGACAGGGGTTGAACACTGAAGCTTTCTTT. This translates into CASNRQGLNTEAFF.

CDR3 DNA: TGTGCCAGCAGCTTAGAGGGGGGTGAAGCTTTCTTT. Translating gives CASSLEGGEAFF. The rearrangement joins TRBV7-9 to TRBJ1-1, with a possible D match to TRBD1 (6 bases). The germline V gene encodes CDR1 SEHNR and CDR2 FQNEAQ (reference sequence). The CDR3 has 12 residues. The V end was cut by 1 base, the J end by 7 bases, with 7 bases between. The complete variable domain, with remaining parts taken from reference TRBV7-9 and TRBJ1-1, reads DTGVSQNPRHKITKRGQNVTFRCDPISEHNRLYWYRQTLGQGPEFLTYFQNEAQLEKSRLLSDRFSAERPKGSFSTLEIQRTEQGDSAMYLCASSLEGGEAFFGQGTRLTVV.

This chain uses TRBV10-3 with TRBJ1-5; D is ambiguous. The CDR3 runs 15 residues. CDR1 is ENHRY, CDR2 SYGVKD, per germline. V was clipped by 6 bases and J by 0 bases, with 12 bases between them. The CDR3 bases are TGTGCCATCAGCAGGAATCAAGATAGCAATCAGCCCCAGCATTTT. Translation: CAISRNQDSNQPQHF.

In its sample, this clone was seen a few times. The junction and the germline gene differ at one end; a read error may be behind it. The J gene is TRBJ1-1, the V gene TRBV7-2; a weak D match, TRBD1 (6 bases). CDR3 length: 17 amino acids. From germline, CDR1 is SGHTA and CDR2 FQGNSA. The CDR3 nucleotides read TGTGCCAGCAGCTTGTTCCTAGGGGCAGGGGATGGGATGGAGGGTCTCTTT. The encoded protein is CASSLFLGAGDGMEGLF.

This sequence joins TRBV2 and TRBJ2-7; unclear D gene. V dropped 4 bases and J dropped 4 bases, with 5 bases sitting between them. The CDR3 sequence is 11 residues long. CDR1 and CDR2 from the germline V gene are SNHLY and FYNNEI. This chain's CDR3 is CASSVEYEQYF. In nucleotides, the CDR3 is TGTGCCAGCAGTGTGGAATACGAGCAGTACTTC.

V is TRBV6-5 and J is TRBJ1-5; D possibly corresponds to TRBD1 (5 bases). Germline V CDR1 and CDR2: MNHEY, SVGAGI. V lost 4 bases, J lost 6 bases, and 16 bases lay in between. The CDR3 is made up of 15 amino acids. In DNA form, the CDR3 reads TGTGCCAGCAGTTCCCCGGCCAGGGTGGGTCAGCCCCAGCATTTT. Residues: CASSSPARVGQPQHF.

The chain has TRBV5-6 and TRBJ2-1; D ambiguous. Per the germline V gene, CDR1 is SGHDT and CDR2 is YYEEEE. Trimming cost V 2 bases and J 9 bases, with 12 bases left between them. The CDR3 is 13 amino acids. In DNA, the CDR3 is TGTGCCAGCAGCTTAGTTGGGGTTGGTGAGCAGTTCTTC. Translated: CASSLVGVGEQFF. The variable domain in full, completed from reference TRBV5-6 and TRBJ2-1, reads DAGVTQSPTHLIKTRGQQVTLRCSPKSGHDTVSWYQQALGQGPQFIFQYYEEEERQRGNFPDRFSGHQFPNYSSELNVNALLLGDSALYLCASSLVGVGEQFFGPGTRLTVL.

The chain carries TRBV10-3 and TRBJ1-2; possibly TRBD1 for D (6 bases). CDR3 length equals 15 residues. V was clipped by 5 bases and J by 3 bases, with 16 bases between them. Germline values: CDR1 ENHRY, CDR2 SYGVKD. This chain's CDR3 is CAISRGGAMDYGYTF. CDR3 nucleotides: TGTGCCATCAGTAGGGGGGGGGCAATGGACTATGGCTACACCTTC.